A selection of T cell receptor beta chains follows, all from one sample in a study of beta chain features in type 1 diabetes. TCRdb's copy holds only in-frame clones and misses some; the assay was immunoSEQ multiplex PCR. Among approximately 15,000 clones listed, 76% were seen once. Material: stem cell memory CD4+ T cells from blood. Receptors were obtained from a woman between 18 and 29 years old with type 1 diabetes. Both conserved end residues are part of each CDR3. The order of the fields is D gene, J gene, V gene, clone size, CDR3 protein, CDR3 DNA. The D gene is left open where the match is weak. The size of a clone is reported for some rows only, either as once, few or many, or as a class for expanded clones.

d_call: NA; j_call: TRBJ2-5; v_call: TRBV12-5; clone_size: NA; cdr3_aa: CASGLAGLPETQYF; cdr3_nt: TGTGCTAGTGGTTTGGCGGGACTGCCAGAGACCCAGTACTTC
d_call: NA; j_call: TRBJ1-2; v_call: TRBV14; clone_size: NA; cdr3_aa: CASSPFARMEDYGYTF; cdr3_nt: TGTGCCAGCAGCCCTTTTGCGAGGATGGAGGACTATGGCTACACCTTC
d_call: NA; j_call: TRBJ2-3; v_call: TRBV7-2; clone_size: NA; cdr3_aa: CASSLTLSTSTDTQYF; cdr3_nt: TGTGCCAGCAGCTTAACTCTTTCTACTAGCACAGATACGCAGTATTTT
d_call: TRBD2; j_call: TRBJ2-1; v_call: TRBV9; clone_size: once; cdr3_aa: CASSYNSKREGDNEQFF; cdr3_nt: TGTGCCAGCAGCTACAACTCGAAGCGGGAGGGGGACAATGAGCAGTTCTTC
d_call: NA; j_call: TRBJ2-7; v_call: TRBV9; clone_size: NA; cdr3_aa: CASSVGLTGYEQYF; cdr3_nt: TGTGCCAGCAGCGTAGGCTTGACAGGCTACGAGCAGTACTTC
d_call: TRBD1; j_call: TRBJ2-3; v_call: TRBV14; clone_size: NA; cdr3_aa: CASSLGKTGPTDTQYF; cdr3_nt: TGTGCCAGCAGCCTAGGAAAGACAGGGCCCACAGATACGCAGTATTTT
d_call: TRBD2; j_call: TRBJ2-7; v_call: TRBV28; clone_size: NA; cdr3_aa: CASSLFLAGGPGEQYF; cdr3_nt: TGTGCCAGCAGTTTATTCCTAGCGGGAGGGCCCGGCGAGCAGTACTTC
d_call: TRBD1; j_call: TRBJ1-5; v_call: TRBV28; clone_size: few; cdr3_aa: CASTNDRVYSNQPQHF; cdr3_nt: TGTGCCAGCACCAACGACAGGGTTTATAGCAATCAGCCCCAGCATTTT
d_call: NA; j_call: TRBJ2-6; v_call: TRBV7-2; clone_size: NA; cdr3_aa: CASSLALSGANVLTF; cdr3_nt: TGTGCCAGCAGCTTAGCCCTCTCTGGGGCCAACGTCCTGACTTTC
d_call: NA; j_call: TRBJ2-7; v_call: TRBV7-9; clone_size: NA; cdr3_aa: CASATASSYEQYF; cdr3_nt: TGTGCCAGCGCGACAGCGTCGTCCTACGAGCAGTACTTC
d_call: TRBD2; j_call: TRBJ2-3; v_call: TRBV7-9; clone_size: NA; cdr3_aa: CAGSFSGRPRTDTQYF; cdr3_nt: TGTGCCGGCAGCTTTAGCGGGAGGCCCCGCACAGATACGCAGTATTTT
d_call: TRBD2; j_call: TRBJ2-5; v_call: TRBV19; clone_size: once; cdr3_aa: CASSIGGLVGQETQYF; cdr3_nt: TGTGCCAGTAGTATAGGGGGACTAGTGGGGCAAGAGACCCAGTACTTC
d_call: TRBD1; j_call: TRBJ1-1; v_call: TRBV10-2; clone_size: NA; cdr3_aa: CASRGDRATEAFF; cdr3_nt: TGCGCCAGCAGGGGGGACAGGGCAACTGAAGCTTTCTTT
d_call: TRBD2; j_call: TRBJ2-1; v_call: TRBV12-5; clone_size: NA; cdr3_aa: CASGLVFPTTSGRNEQFF; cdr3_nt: TGTGCTAGTGGTTTGGTTTTCCCCACGACTAGCGGGAGGAATGAGCAGTTCTTC
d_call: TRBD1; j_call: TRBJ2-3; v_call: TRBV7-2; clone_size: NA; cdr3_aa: CASSLVVTGADTQYF; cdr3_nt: TGTGCCAGCAGCTTAGTGGTTACAGGGGCAGATACGCAGTATTTT
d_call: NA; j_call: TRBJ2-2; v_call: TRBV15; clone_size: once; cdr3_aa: CATSRIKTGELFF; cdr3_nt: TGTGCCACCAGCAGAATAAAAACCGGGGAGCTGTTTTTT
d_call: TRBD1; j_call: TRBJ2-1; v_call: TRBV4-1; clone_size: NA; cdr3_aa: CASSQGIGTGARSSYNEQFF; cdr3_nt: TGCGCCAGCAGCCAGGGTATCGGGACAGGGGCCAGGAGCTCCTACAATGAGCAGTTCTTC
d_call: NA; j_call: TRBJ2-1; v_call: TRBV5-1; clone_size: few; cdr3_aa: CASSLEWRTGVRYNEQFF; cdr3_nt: TGCGCCAGCAGCTTGGAGTGGAGAACGGGAGTTCGTTACAATGAGCAGTTCTTC
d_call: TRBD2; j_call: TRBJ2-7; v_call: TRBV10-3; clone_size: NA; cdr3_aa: CAISGENGRYRYEQYF; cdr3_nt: TGTGCCATCAGCGGCGAAAACGGGAGGTATAGATACGAGCAGTACTTC
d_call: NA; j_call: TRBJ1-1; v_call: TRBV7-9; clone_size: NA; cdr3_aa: CASSHRQNTEAFF; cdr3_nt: TGTGCCAGCAGCCACCGACAGAACACTGAAGCTTTCTTT